These T cell receptor beta chains were read from a single sample in a study of metastatic and nonmetastatic thyroid tumors. Through MiXCR, TCRdb re-clonotyped the PCR reads. The sample records fewer than 15,000 clones, 23% being singletons. Material: blood. These receptors were collected from a female donor with papillary thyroid cancer or a benign thyroid nodule (not recorded which). Some clones in this sample may be carry-over from other donors' samples. Both conserved end residues are part of each CDR3. A D gene is named only where the DNA matches it firmly. Rows may omit the clone size; those that give it use once, few, many or a size class.

clone_size: -; j_call: TRBJ2-3; v_call: TRBV10-1; d_call: -; cdr3_aa: CASSDSSGWWTDMQYF; cdr3_nt: TGCGCCAGCAGTGACTCGTCAGGGTGGTGGACAGATATGCAGTATTTT
clone_size: many; j_call: TRBJ2-2; v_call: TRBV19; d_call: TRBD2; cdr3_aa: CASSMREATGELFF; cdr3_nt: TGTGCCAGTAGTATGCGGGAGGCAACCGGGGAGCTGTTTTTT
clone_size: many; j_call: TRBJ1-2; v_call: TRBV15; d_call: -; cdr3_aa: CATSRDSASGRRAYGYTF; cdr3_nt: TGTGCCACCAGCAGAGATTCGGCCTCCGGGCGCAGAGCCTATGGCTACACCTTC
clone_size: many; j_call: TRBJ2-1; v_call: TRBV19; d_call: -; cdr3_aa: CASSRQTEQFF; cdr3_nt: TGTGCCAGTAGCCGTCAGACGGAGCAGTTCTTC
clone_size: -; j_call: TRBJ2-1; v_call: TRBV4-1; d_call: -; cdr3_aa: CASSPEITGELYNEQFF; cdr3_nt: TGCGCCAGCAGCCCTGAAATTACAGGTGAACTTTACAATGAGCAGTTCTTC
clone_size: -; j_call: TRBJ2-3; v_call: TRBV9; d_call: TRBD1; cdr3_aa: CASSVSGQVTDTQYF; cdr3_nt: TGTGCCAGCAGCGTATCGGGACAGGTAACAGATACGCAGTATTTT
clone_size: -; j_call: TRBJ2-1; v_call: TRBV11-2; d_call: -; cdr3_aa: CASSFPRYSSYNEQFF; cdr3_nt: TGTGCCAGCAGCTTCCCCCGCTACAGCTCCTACAATGAGCAGTTCTTC
clone_size: -; j_call: TRBJ1-6; v_call: TRBV6-2/TRBV6-3; d_call: -; cdr3_aa: CASSYSTAGPSWNSPLHF; cdr3_nt: TGTGCCAGCAGTTACTCGACGGCAGGGCCCAGTTGGAATTCACCCCTCCACTTT
clone_size: many; j_call: TRBJ1-4; v_call: TRBV20-1; d_call: TRBD1; cdr3_aa: CSASPPGQGSWKLFF; cdr3_nt: TGCAGTGCTAGTCCACCGGGACAGGGGTCGTGGAAACTGTTTTTT
clone_size: medium-sized; j_call: TRBJ1-5; v_call: TRBV19; d_call: -; cdr3_aa: CASSGLGANQPQHF; cdr3_nt: TGTGCCAGTAGTGGGCTAGGGGCCAATCAGCCCCAGCATTTT
clone_size: many; j_call: TRBJ1-6; v_call: TRBV11-2; d_call: -; cdr3_aa: CASRTQGMGNSPLHF; cdr3_nt: TGTGCCAGCAGAACCCAGGGTATGGGGAATTCACCCCTCCACTTT
clone_size: medium-sized; j_call: TRBJ1-4; v_call: TRBV6-1; d_call: -; cdr3_aa: CASSEWGEHEKLFF; cdr3_nt: TGTGCCAGCAGTGAGTGGGGGGAGCATGAAAAACTGTTTTTT
clone_size: many; j_call: TRBJ1-2; v_call: TRBV3-1; d_call: TRBD1; cdr3_aa: CASSQTPRTGYGYTF; cdr3_nt: TGTGCCAGCAGCCAAACCCCGAGGACAGGGTATGGCTACACCTTC
clone_size: many; j_call: TRBJ2-3; v_call: TRBV20-1; d_call: TRBD1; cdr3_aa: CSAGPTGGRLDTQYF; cdr3_nt: TGCAGTGCTGGACCGACAGGGGGCAGGTTAGATACGCAGTATTTT
clone_size: -; j_call: TRBJ2-5; v_call: TRBV6-2/TRBV6-3; d_call: -; cdr3_aa: CASSSTGETQYF; cdr3_nt: TGTGCCAGCAGTTCGACAGGCGAGACCCAGTACTTC
clone_size: -; j_call: TRBJ2-5; v_call: TRBV6-1; d_call: TRBD2; cdr3_aa: CASSEWEGETQYF; cdr3_nt: TGTGCCAGCAGTGAATGGGAGGGAGAGACCCAGTACTTC
clone_size: once; j_call: TRBJ2-1; v_call: TRBV7-8; d_call: TRBD1; cdr3_aa: CASSSGQGMWGNEQFF; cdr3_nt: TGTGCCAGCAGCTCTGGACAGGGGATGTGGGGCAATGAGCAGTTCTTC
clone_size: large; j_call: TRBJ1-2; v_call: TRBV10-3; d_call: -; cdr3_aa: CAISESRGARNYGYTF; cdr3_nt: TGTGCCATCAGTGAGTCGAGGGGGGCTAGGAACTATGGCTACACCTTC
clone_size: -; j_call: TRBJ2-7; v_call: TRBV5-8; d_call: -; cdr3_aa: CASSLISHYEQYF; cdr3_nt: TGTGCCAGCAGCTTAATATCCCACTACGAGCAGTACTTC
clone_size: medium-sized; j_call: TRBJ1-2; v_call: TRBV6-1; d_call: TRBD1; cdr3_aa: CASSSAGQVFYGYTF; cdr3_nt: TGTGCCAGCAGTTCCGCCGGACAGGTCTTCTATGGCTACACCTTC
clone_size: -; j_call: TRBJ2-2; v_call: TRBV6-2/TRBV6-3; d_call: TRBD1; cdr3_aa: CASSYTGGVGELFF; cdr3_nt: TGTGCCAGCAGTTACACAGGGGGCGTCGGGGAGCTGTTTTTT
clone_size: many; j_call: TRBJ1-2; v_call: TRBV3-1; d_call: -; cdr3_aa: CASSQDEDTPYGYTF; cdr3_nt: TGTGCCAGCAGCCAAGATGAGGACACCCCCTATGGCTACACCTTC
clone_size: medium-sized; j_call: TRBJ2-2; v_call: TRBV30; d_call: -; cdr3_aa: CAWNFRDYTTGELFF; cdr3_nt: TGTGCCTGGAACTTCCGGGATTATACCACCGGGGAGCTGTTTTTT
clone_size: many; j_call: TRBJ2-7; v_call: TRBV11-2; d_call: TRBD1; cdr3_aa: CASSALTGFNEQYF; cdr3_nt: TGTGCCAGCAGCGCCTTGACAGGGTTCAACGAGCAGTACTTC
clone_size: medium-sized; j_call: TRBJ1-2; v_call: TRBV28; d_call: -; cdr3_aa: CASSSLGYGYTF; cdr3_nt: TGTGCCAGCAGTTCCCTGGGCTATGGCTACACCTTC
clone_size: -; j_call: TRBJ1-1; v_call: TRBV4-1; d_call: -; cdr3_aa: CASSDTGKWTEAFF; cdr3_nt: TGCGCCAGCAGCGACACAGGGAAGTGGACTGAAGCTTTCTTT
clone_size: -; j_call: TRBJ2-1; v_call: TRBV4-2; d_call: TRBD2; cdr3_aa: CASSPGTSGSWSSYNEQFF; cdr3_nt: TGTGCCAGCAGCCCAGGGACTAGCGGGAGTTGGAGTAGTTACAATGAGCAGTTCTTC
clone_size: medium-sized; j_call: TRBJ2-2; v_call: TRBV6-1; d_call: TRBD1; cdr3_aa: CASLRDRGRRDTGELFF; cdr3_nt: TGTGCCAGCCTTAGGGACAGGGGGCGGCGAGACACCGGGGAGCTGTTTTTT
clone_size: few; j_call: TRBJ1-1; v_call: TRBV6-1; d_call: -; cdr3_aa: CASSFGGTPNTEAFF; cdr3_nt: TGTGCCAGCAGTTTTGGTGGGACCCCGAACACTGAAGCTTTCTTT
clone_size: medium-sized; j_call: TRBJ1-5; v_call: TRBV6-4; d_call: -; cdr3_aa: CASLMWPDQPQHF; cdr3_nt: TGTGCCAGCTTAATGTGGCCGGATCAGCCCCAGCATTTT
clone_size: many; j_call: TRBJ2-1; v_call: TRBV13; d_call: -; cdr3_aa: CASSLGYNEQFF; cdr3_nt: TGTGCCAGCAGCTTAGGTTACAATGAGCAGTTCTTC
clone_size: many; j_call: TRBJ2-3; v_call: TRBV20-1; d_call: TRBD2; cdr3_aa: CSAGLAAPEAGFSTDTQYF; cdr3_nt: TGCAGTGCTGGCCTAGCGGCCCCTGAAGCCGGTTTTAGCACAGATACGCAGTATTTT
clone_size: medium-sized; j_call: TRBJ2-2; v_call: TRBV27; d_call: -; cdr3_aa: CASQPRGDSNTGELFF; cdr3_nt: TGTGCCAGCCAACCCCGAGGGGACTCGAACACCGGGGAGCTGTTTTTT
clone_size: medium-sized; j_call: TRBJ1-1; v_call: TRBV6-5; d_call: TRBD1; cdr3_aa: CASSYSMGTGSRNTEAFF; cdr3_nt: TGTGCCAGCAGTTACTCGATGGGGACAGGATCCCGGAACACTGAAGCTTTCTTT